This T cell receptor beta chain was sequenced in a study of cytomegalovirus exposure and HLA in healthy donors (dated by TCRdb to about 2017). About the investigation overall: According to a later analysis, one platform produced both the approximately 110 validation repertoires and the roughly 660 repertoires of the first cohort. The aim of the study was to test whether cataloging public T cell receptors could identify signatures of past pathogen exposure. The study combined high-throughput TCR immunosequencing, statistical association of individual TCRs with disease status, and machine learning to predict cytomegalovirus infection status. A separate validation cohort of about 110 different subjects was used in addition to the roughly 700-subject first cohort. General study outcomes and caveats: It was suggested by the authors that the approach could potentially be generalized to other disease states and immunological phenotypes. While some public TCRs were present in many individuals, most TCR sequences turned up only very rarely across donors. In both the original and validation cohorts, the classifier was reported to diagnose cytomegalovirus status with high specificity and sensitivity. In a later analysis, TCRs clustered in the first cohort were found to also tend to co-occur in the 120 or so validation repertoires, with 90% to 95% of cluster scores above 0. The validation cohort had no HLA typing available for a later analysis, so co-occurrence within that cohort was assessed over all 120 or so repertoires. Three of the identified cytomegalovirus-associated TCR beta chains were confirmed in vitro to be specific for cytomegalovirus antigens. The study listed 150 to 200 TCR beta chains as associated with cytomegalovirus.

To note about this clone: The specificity of this receptor is unknown. No clone much larger than this one lies a single base away; base qualities are absent.

The donors belonged to the validation cohort of around 110 subjects, which was separate from the approximately 700-subject first cohort. The receptor library was made with the immunoSEQ multiplex PCR assay. In the source study's methods: A statistical classification framework was built to diagnose cytomegalovirus status from the catalog of TCR beta chain sequences. TCRdb obtained this table from immuneACCESS and retained in-frame rearrangements with V and J assigned. These tables miss some clones; where compared with another copy, unresolved V genes account for less than half of the shortfall, and the remainder is unexplained. That table supplies the V and J calls and clone size; D and trimming were determined from the DNA. This sample comprises some 140,000 clones, approximately 86% of them detected only once. The ten largest clones add up to under 25% of the sample. The CDR3 runs 21 amino acids, cysteine and phenylalanine included. Solely the CDR3 DNA is kept, with 63 bases framed from the first base.

This clonotype was obtained from a man aged 18 to 30 in good health and CMV-seropositive. Sequencing used PBMCs. This chain joins TRBV1 to TRBJ2-7; TRBD2 reflects the table's D call only, with no check against the DNA. TRBV1 is tagged as a pseudogene. This receptor has the CDR3 CTSSHPQAGTSGGAGPYEQYF. The nucleotides read TGCACCAGCAGCCACCCCCAAGCCGGGACTAGCGGGGGGGCCGGACCCTACGAGCAGTACTTC.